This T cell receptor beta chain was recorded in a study of spatial heterogeneity in lung cancer. Time point given: sample taken at primary tumor resection. Whole RNA, isolated from tumor, nontumor lung or frozen PBMC, was sequenced without prior sorting. Donors were over 70 untreated early-stage non-small cell lung cancer patients. Each CDR3 protein gets one entry after TCRdb re-called the 5' RACE reads with MiXCR. The sample lists 50,000 to 65,000 distinct CDR3 sequences, approximately 7% seen once, with less than 3.5% in the top ten. This clonotype was recorded many times. The input for sequencing was PBMCs, taken at surgery. The receptor's source is a female donor with early-stage non-small cell lung cancer.

This CDR3 is CASSTGNEQYF. DNA for the CDR3: TGTGCCAGCAGCACAGGCAACGAGCAGTACTTC. This chain joins TRBV5-8 and TRBJ2-7; possibly TRBD1 for D (5 bases). The ends were cut back, 4 bases at V and 5 bases at J, with 7 bases in the middle. Germline-derived CDR1 and CDR2 are SGHTS and YDEGEE. This CDR3 spans 11 amino acids.